This TCR beta chain derives from a study of CD8+CD57+ T cells in acquired aplastic anemia. Study outcomes and limitations: Patients and controls shared 25 to 35 CD8+ CDR3 sequences, highly expressed in patients.

The CDR3 runs to 19 residues. The ends were cut back, 0 bases at V and 7 bases at J, with 24 bases in the middle. Germline-derived CDR1 and CDR2 are SEHNR and FQNEAQ (reference sequence). Genomic DNA served as template for TCR beta VDJ and CDR3 profiling. Each CDR3 protein gets one entry after TCRdb re-called the reads with MiXCR. The data hold 150,000 to 200,000 distinct CDR3 sequences, with 65% to 75% observed a single time. Comment on this clonotype: Antigen unknown.

Individuals selected for sequencing had exhibited CD8+CD57+ cell expansion on flow cytometry. The cohort consisted entirely of patients having severe acquired aplastic anemia. Sampling of blood occurred while the patients had still received no therapy. V gene TRBV7-9 combines with J gene TRBJ1-4; D possibly corresponds to TRBD1 (5 bases). Sequenced: sorted CD4+, CD8+, or CD8+CD57+ T cells (not recorded which) from PBMCs. This clonotype was obtained from a human donor with aplastic anemia. The CDR3 region is CASSLAPSGTVGVGEKLFF. The CDR3 bases are TGTGCCAGCAGCTTAGCGCCCTCCGGGACCGTCGGTGTCGGTGAAAAACTGTTTTTT.